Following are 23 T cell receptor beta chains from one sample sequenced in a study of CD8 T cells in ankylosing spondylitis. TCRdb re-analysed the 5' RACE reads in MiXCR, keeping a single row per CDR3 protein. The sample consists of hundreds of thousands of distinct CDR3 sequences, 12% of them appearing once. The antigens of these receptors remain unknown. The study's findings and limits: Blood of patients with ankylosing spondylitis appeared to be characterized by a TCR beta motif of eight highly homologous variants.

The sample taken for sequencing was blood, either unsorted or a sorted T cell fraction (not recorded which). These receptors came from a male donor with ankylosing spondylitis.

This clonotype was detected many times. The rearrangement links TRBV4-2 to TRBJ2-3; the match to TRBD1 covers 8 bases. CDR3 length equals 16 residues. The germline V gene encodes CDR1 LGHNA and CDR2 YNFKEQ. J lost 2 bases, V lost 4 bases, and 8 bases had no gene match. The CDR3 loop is CASSRALGQDTDTQYF. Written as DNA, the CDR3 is TGTGCCAGCAGCCGGGCCCTGGGACAGGACACAGATACGCAGTATTTT.

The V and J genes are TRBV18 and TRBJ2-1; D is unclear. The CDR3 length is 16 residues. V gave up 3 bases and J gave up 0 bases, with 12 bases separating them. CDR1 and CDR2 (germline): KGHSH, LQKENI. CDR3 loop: CASSPPSTSSYNEQFF. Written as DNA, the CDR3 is TGTGCCAGCTCACCCCCATCTACTTCCTCCTACAATGAGCAGTTCTTC.

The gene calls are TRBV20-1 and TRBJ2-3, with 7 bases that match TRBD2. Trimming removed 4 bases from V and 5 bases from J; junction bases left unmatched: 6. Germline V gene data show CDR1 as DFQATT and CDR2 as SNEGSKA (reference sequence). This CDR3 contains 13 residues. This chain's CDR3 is CSAMERGRDTQYF. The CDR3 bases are TGCAGTGCTATGGAGCGGGGCCGAGATACGCAGTATTTT.

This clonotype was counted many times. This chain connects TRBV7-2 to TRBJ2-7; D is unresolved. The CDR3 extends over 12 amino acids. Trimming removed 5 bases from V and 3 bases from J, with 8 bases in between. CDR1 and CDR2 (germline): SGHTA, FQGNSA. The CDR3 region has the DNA TGTGCCAGCAGCCCCGTTCGCTACGAGCAGTACTTC. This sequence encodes CASSPVRYEQYF.

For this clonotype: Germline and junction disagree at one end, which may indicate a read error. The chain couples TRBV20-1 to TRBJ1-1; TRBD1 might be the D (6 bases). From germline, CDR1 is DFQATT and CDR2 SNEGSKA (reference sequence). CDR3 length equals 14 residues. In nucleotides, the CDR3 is TGCAGTGCTATACAGGGATCTTTGAATACTGAAGCTTTCTTT. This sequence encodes CSAIQGSLNTEAFF.

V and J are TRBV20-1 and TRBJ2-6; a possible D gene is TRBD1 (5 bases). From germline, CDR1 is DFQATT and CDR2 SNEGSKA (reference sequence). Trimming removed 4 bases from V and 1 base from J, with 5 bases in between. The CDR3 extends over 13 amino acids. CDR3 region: CSATGSGANVLTF. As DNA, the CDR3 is TGCAGTGCTACAGGGTCTGGGGCCAACGTCCTGACTTTC.

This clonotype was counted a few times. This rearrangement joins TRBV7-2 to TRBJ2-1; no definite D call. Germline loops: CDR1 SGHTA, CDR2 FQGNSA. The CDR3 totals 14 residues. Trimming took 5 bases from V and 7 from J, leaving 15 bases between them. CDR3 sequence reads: CASSLWSSSNEQFF. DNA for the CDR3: TGTGCCAGCAGCCTCTGGAGCTCTAGTAATGAGCAGTTCTTC.

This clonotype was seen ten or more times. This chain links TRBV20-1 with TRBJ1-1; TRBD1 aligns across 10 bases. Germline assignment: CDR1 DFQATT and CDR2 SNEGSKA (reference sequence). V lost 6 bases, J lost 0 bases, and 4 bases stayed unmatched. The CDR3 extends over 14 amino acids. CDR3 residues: CSASDRGLNTEAFF. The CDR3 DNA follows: TGCAGTGCATCGGACAGGGGGTTGAACACTGAAGCTTTCTTT.

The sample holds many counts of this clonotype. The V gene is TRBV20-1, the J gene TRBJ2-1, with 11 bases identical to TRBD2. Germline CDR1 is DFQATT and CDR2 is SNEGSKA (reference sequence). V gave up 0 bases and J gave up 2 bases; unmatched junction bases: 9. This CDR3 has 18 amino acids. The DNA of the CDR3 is TGCAGTGCTAGAGATCTGTCTAGCGGGAGGTCGACCTACAATGAGCAGTTCTTC. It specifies CSARDLSSGRSTYNEQFF.

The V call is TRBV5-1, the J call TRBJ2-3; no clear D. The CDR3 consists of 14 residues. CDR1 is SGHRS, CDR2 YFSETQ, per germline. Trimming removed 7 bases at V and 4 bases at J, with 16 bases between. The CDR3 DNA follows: TGCGCCAGCGGATCAAGGCTCCAATCAGATACGCAGTATTTT. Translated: CASGSRLQSDTQYF.

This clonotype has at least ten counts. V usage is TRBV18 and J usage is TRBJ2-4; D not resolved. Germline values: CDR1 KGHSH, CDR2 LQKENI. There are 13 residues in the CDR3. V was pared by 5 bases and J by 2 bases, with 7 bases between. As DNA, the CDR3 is TGTGCCAGCTCAAGAGAGACCAAAAACATTCAGTACTTC. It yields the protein CASSRETKNIQYF.

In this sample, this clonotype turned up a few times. Here the CDR3 DNA reads TGCAGTGCCCCCATAGTAGGCTACGAGCAGTACTTC. This codes for CSAPIVGYEQYF. The gene calls are TRBV20-1 and TRBJ2-7; no clear D. With 6 bases removed from V and 3 bases from J, the gap between germline ends came to 12 bases. CDR1 and CDR2 from the germline V gene are DFQATT and SNEGSKA (reference sequence). The CDR3 has 12 residues.

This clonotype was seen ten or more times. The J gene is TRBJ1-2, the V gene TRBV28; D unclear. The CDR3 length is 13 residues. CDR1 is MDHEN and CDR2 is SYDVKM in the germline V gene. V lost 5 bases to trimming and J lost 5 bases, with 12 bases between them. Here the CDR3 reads CASSPSVGYGYTF. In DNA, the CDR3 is TGTGCCAGCAGTCCCTCGGTTGGTTATGGCTACACCTTC.

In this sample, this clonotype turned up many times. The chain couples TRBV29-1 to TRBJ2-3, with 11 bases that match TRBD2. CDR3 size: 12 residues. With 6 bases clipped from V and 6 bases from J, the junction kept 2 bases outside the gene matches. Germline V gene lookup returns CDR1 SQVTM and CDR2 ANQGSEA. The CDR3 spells CSVTSGKDTQYF. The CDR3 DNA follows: TGCAGCGTGACTAGCGGGAAGGATACGCAGTATTTT.

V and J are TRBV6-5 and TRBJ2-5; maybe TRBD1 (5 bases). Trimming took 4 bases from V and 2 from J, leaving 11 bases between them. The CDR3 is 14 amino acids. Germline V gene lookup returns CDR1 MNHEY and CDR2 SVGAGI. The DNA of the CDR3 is TGTGCCAGCAGTTGGGCAGGGCATCAAGAGACCCAGTACTTC. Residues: CASSWAGHQETQYF.

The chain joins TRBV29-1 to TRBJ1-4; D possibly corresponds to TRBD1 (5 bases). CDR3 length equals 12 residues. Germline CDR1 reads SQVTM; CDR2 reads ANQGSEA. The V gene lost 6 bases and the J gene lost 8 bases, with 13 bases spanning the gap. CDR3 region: CSVAPAGEKLFF. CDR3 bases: TGCAGCGTGGCGCCGGCAGGGGAAAAACTGTTTTTT.

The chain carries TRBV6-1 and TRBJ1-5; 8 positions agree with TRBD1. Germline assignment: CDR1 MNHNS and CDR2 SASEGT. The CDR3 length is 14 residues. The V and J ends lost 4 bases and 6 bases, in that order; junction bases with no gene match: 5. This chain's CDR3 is CASSGSGQGQPQHF. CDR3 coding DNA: TGTGCCAGCAGTGGAAGCGGACAGGGTCAGCCCCAGCATTTT.

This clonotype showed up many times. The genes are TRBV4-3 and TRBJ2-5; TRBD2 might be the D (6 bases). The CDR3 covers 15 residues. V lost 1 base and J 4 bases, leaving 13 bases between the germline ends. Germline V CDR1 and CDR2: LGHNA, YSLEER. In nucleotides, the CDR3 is TGCGCCAGCAGCCAAGTTGCGGGAAGGGGAGAGACCCAGTACTTC. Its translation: CASSQVAGRGETQYF.

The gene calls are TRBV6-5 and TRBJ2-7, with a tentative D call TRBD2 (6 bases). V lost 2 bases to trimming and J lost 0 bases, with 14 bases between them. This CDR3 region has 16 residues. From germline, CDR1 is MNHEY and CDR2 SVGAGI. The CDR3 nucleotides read TGTGCCAGCAGTTACGCGGGGTGGCATCTCTCCTACGAGCAGTACTTC. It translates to CASSYAGWHLSYEQYF.

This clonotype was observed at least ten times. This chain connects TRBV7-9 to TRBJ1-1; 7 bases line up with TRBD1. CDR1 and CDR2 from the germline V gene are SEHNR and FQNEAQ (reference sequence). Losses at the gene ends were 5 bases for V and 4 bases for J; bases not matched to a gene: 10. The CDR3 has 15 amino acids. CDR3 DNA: TGTGCCAGCAGCGCAACCGGGACAGTCGGCACTGAAGCTTTCTTT. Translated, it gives CASSATGTVGTEAFF.

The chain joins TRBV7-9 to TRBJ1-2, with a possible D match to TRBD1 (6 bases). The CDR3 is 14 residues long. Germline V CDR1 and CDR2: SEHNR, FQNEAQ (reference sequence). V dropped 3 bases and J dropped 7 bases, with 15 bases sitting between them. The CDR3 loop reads CASSFQATGTGYTF. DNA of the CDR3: TGTGCCAGCAGCTTTCAGGCGACAGGAACTGGCTACACCTTC.

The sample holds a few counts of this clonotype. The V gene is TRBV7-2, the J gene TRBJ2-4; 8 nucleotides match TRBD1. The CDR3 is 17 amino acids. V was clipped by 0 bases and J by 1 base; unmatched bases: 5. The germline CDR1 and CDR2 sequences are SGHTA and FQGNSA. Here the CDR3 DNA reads TGTGCCAGCAGCTTAGCGGACAGGGTAGTTGCCAAAAACATTCAGTACTTC. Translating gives CASSLADRVVAKNIQYF.

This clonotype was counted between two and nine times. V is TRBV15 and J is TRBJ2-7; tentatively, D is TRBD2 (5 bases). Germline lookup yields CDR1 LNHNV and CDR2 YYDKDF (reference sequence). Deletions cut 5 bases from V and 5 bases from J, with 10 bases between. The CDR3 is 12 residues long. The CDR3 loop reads CATSYGKNEQYF. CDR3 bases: TGTGCCACCAGCTACGGGAAGAACGAGCAGTACTTC.